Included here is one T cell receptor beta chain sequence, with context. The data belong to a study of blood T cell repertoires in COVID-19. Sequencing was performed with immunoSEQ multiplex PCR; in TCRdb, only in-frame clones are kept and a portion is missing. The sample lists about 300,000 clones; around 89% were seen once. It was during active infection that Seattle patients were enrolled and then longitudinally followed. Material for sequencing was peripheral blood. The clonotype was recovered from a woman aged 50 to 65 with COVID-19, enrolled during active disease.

CDR3 DNA sequence: TGTGCCAGCAGTGAATTCTCGATGGGGCAGGGATATGGCTACACCTTC. Amino acid sequence: CASSEFSMGQGYGYTF. The chain is built from TRBV25-1 and TRBJ1-2; maybe TRBD1 (5 bases). The CDR3 runs 16 residues. Trimming stripped 1 base from V and 5 bases from J, with 17 bases between. CDR1 is MGHDK, CDR2 SYGVNS, per germline.